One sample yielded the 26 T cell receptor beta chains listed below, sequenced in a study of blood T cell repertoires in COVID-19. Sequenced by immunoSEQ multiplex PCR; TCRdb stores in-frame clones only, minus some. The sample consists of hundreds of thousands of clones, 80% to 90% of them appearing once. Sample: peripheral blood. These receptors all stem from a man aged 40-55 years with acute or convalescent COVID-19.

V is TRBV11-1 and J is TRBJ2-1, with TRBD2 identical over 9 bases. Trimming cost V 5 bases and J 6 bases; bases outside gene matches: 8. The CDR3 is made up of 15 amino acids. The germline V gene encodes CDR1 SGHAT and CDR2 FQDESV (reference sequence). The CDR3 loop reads CASSPYSGGGNEQFF. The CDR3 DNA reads TGTGCCAGCAGCCCGTATAGCGGGGGTGGCAATGAGCAGTTCTTC.

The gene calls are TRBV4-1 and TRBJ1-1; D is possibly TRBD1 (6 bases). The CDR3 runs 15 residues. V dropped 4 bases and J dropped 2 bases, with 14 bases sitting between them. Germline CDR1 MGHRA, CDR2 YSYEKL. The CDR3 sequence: CASSPVQGQNTEAFF. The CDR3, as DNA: TGCGCCAGCAGCCCTGTTCAGGGGCAAAACACTGAAGCTTTCTTT.

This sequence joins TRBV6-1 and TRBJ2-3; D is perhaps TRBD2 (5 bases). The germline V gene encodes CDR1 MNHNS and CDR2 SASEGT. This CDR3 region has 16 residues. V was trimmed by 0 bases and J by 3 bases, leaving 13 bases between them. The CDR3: CASSEALGRLTDTQYF. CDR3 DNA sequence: TGTGCCAGCAGTGAAGCATTGGGGAGATTGACAGATACGCAGTATTTT.

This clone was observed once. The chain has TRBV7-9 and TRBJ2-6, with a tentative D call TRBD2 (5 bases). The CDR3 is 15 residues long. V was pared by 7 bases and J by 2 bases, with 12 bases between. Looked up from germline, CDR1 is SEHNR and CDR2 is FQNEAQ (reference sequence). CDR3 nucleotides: TGTGCCAGCACCAAAGGGAGCCCTGGGGCCAACGTCCTGACTTTC. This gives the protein CASTKGSPGANVLTF.

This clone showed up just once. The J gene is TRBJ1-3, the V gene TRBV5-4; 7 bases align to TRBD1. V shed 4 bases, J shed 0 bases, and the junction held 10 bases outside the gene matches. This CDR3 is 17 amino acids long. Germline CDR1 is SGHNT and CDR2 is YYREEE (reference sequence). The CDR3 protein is CASSRMTGTLSGNTIYF. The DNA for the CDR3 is TGTGCCAGCAGCCGAATGACAGGGACTCTCTCTGGAAACACCATATATTTT.

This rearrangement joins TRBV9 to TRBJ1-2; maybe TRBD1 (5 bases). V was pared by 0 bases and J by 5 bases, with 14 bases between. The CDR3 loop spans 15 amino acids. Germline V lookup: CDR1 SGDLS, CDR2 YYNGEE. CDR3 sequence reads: CASSVGRDLRYGYTF. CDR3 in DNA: TGTGCCAGCAGCGTAGGTAGGGACTTACGGTATGGCTACACCTTC.

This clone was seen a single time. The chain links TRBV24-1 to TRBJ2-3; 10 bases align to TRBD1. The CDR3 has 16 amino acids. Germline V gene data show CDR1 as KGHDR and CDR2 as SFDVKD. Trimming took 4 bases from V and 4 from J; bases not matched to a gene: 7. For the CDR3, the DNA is TGTGCCACCAGTGACCCCGGGACAGGGGCCTCAGATACGCAGTATTTT. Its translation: CATSDPGTGASDTQYF.

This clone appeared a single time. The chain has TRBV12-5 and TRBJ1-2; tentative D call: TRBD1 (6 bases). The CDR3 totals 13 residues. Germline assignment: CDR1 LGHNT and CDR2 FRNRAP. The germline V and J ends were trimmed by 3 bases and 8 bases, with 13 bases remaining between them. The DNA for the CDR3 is TGTGCTAGTGGTTTACAGGGTCGGGAAGGCTACACCTTC. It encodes CASGLQGREGYTF. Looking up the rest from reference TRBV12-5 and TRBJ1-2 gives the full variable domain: DARVTQTPRHKVTEMGQEVTMRCQPILGHNTVFWYRQTMMQGLELLAYFRNRAPLDDSGMPKDRFSAEMPDATLATLKIQPSEPRDSAVYFCASGLQGREGYTFGSGTRLTVV.

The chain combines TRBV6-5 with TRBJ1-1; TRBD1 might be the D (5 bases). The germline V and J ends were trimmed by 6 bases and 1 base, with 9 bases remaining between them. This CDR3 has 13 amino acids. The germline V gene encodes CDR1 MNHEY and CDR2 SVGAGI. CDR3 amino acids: CASRITGNTEAFF. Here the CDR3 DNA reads TGTGCCAGCAGGATAACAGGGAACACTGAAGCTTTCTTT.

The CDR3 is CASSQVVADTQYF. CDR3 DNA sequence: TGTGCCAGCAGCCAAGTTGTGGCCGATACGCAGTATTTT. V usage is TRBV3-1 (or the pseudogene TRBV3-2) and J usage is TRBJ2-3; D unresolved. Trimming cost V 1 base and J 6 bases, with 8 bases left between them. Germline V gene data show CDR1 as LGHDT and CDR2 as YNNKEL (reference sequence). There are 13 residues in the CDR3.

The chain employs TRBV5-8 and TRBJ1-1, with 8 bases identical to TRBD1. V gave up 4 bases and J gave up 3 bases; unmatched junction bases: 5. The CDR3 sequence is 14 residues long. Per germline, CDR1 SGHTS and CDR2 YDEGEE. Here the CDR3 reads CASSPGQVYTEAFF. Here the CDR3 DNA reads TGTGCCAGCAGCCCGGGACAGGTCTACACTGAAGCTTTCTTT.

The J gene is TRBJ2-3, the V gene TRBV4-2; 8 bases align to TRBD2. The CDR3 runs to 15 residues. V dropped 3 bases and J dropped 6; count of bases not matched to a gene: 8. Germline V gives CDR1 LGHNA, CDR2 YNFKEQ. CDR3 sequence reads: CASSHLRGGGDTQYF. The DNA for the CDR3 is TGTGCCAGCAGCCATCTCCGGGGGGGCGGGGATACGCAGTATTTT.

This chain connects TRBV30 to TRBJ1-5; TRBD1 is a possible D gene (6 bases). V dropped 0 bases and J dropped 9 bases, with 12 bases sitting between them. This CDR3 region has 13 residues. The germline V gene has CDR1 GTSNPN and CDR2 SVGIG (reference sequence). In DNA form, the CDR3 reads TGTGCCTGGAGTGTAAGAGGGGGATGGCCCCAGCATTTT. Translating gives CAWSVRGGWPQHF.

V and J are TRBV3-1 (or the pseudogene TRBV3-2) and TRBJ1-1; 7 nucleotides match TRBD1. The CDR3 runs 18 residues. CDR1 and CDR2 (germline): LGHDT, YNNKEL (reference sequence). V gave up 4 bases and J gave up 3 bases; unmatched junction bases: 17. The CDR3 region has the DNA TGTGCCAGCAGCCCTAAGACAGGGTGGTATGTTTCGGACACTGAAGCTTTCTTT. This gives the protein CASSPKTGWYVSDTEAFF.

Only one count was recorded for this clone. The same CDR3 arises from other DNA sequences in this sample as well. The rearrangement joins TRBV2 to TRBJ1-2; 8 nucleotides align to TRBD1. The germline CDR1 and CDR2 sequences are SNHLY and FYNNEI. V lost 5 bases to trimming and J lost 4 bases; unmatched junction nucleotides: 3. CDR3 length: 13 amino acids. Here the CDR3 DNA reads TGTGCCAGCAGTTCCGGACAGGGCTATGGCTACACCTTC. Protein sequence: CASSSGQGYGYTF.

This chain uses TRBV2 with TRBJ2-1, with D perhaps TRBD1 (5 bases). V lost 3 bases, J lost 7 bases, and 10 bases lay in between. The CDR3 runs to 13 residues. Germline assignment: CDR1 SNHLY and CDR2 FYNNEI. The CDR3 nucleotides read TGTGCCAGCAGTGACAGGGTGGGGAATGAGCAGTTCTTC. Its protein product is CASSDRVGNEQFF.

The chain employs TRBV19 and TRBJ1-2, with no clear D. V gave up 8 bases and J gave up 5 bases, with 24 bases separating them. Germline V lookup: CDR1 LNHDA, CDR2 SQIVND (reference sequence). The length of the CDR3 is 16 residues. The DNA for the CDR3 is TGTGCCAGTCTCAAATCTCCAAAAGCCGTCTCGTATGGCTACACCTTC. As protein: CASLKSPKAVSYGYTF.

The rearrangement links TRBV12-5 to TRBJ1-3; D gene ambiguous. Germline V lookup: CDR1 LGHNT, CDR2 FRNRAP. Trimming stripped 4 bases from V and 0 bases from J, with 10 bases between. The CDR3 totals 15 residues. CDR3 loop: CASGSEVYSGNTIYF. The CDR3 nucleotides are TGTGCTAGTGGTTCGGAGGTCTACTCTGGAAACACCATATATTTT.

The CDR3 loop is CASSRGIPLHF. For the CDR3, the DNA is TGTGCCAGCAGCAGGGGTATCCCCCTCCACTTT. The chain recombines TRBV12-3 or TRBV12-4 with TRBJ1-6; tentative D call: TRBD1 (6 bases). Between the trimmed V and J ends, which lost 6 bases and 13 bases, there was a span of 10 bases. This CDR3 comprises 11 residues.

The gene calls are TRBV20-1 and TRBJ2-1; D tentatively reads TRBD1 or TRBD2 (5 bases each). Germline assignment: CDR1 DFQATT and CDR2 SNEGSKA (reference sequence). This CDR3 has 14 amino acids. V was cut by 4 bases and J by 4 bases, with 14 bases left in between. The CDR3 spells CSATERRTYNEQFF. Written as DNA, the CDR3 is TGCAGTGCTACTGAGCGGCGGACATACAATGAGCAGTTCTTC.

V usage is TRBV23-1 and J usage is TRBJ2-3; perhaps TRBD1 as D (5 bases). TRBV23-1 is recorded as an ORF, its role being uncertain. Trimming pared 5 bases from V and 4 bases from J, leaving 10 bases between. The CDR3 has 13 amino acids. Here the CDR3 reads CASSKGAADTQYF. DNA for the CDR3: TGCGCCAGCAGTAAAGGGGCGGCAGATACGCAGTATTTT.

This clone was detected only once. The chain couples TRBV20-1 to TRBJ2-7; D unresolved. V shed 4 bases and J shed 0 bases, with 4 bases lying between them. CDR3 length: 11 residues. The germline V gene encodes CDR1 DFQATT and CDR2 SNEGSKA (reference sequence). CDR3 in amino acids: CSATNSYEQYF. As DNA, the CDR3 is TGCAGTGCTACTAACTCCTACGAGCAGTACTTC.

This CDR3 is CASSQGLAGAPSSYNEQFF. CDR3 sequence (DNA): TGTGCCAGCAGCCAAGGTCTAGCGGGGGCCCCAAGCTCCTACAATGAGCAGTTCTTC. The V call is TRBV14, the J call TRBJ2-1; 10 nucleotides agree with TRBD2. CDR1 and CDR2 from the germline V gene are SGHDN and FVKESK. CDR3 size: 19 residues. The ends lost 1 base at V and 0 bases at J; junction bases unmatched: 9.

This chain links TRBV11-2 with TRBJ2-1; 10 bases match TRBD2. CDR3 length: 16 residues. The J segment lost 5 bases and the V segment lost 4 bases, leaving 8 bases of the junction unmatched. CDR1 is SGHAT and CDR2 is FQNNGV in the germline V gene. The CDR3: CASSSISGGSNNEQFF. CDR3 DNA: TGTGCCAGCAGCTCAATTAGCGGGGGGTCCAACAATGAGCAGTTCTTC.

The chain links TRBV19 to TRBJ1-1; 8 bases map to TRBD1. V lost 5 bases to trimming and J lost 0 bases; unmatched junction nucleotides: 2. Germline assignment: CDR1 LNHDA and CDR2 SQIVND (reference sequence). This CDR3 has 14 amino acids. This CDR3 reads CASSRQGMNTEAFF. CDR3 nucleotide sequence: TGTGCCAGTAGTCGACAGGGGATGAACACTGAAGCTTTCTTT.

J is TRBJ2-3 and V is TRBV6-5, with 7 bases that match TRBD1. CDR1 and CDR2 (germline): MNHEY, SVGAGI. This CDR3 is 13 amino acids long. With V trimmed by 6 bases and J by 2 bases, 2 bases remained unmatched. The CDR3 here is CASRTGATDTQYF. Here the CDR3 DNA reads TGTGCCAGCAGAACAGGGGCCACAGATACGCAGTATTTT.